A single T cell receptor beta chain is shown here with its context. What it recognizes is unknown. CDR3 size: 15 residues. The germline V gene has CDR1 SEHNR and CDR2 FQNEAQ (reference sequence). V gave up 5 bases and J gave up 1 base, with 11 bases separating them. This record comes from a study of T cell repertoires in cytomegalovirus infection. Study-level background: The authors used CMV epitopes that were HLA-C-restricted (recently identified) and HLA-B-restricted (well studied). Indications of both CMV infection and matching HLA type were provided by public TCR beta signatures.

TCRdb fed the reads into MiXCR, producing one record per CDR3 protein. Of approximately 500,000 distinct CDR3 sequences listed, roughly a third were seen once; the top ten hold about a sixth. The receptor was isolated from a human donor in good health (CMV status not recorded). Some clones in this sample may be carry-over from other donors' samples. The source material was cultured PBMCs, sampled from culture after CMV antigen stimulation. The chain is built from TRBV7-9 and TRBJ2-2; D uncertain. The CDR3 loop reads CASSLAHGNTGELFF. The CDR3 nucleotides read TGTGCCAGCAGCCTCGCCCACGGGAACACCGGGGAGCTGTTTTTT.